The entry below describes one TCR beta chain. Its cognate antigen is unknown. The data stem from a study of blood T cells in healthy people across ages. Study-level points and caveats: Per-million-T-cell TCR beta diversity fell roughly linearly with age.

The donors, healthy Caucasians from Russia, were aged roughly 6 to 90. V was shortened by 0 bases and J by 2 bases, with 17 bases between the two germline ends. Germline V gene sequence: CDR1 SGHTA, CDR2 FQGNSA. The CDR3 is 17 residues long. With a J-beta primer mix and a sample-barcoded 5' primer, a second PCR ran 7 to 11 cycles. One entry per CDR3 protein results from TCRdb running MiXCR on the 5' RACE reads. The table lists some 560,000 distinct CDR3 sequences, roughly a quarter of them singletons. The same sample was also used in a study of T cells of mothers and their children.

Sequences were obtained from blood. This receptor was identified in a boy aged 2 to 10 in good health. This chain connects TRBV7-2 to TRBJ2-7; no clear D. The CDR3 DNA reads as TGTGCCAGCAGCTTAGCCCTGGCTACTGTCCCTACCTACGAGCAGTACTTC. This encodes CASSLALATVPTYEQYF.